This T cell receptor (beta chain) was found in a study of shared clonotypes between healthy human individuals. Nashville, Tennessee was home to all donors, each a Caucasian adult. Original processing methods: Because ImmunoSEQ provided only junction sequences with no quality scores, the filtering differed. The repertoire was sequenced with immunoSEQ multiplex PCR; TCRdb's copy has only in-frame clones and lacks some. V and J calls and clone size come straight from that table; D and trimming were deduced from the DNA. The sample includes 2 million or so clones, roughly 95% of them seen just once. The CDR3 length is 13 residues. Looked up from germline, CDR1 is ENHRY and CDR2 is SYGVKD. After removal of 2 bases from V and 7 bases from J, the junction contained 2 bases not matched to a gene.

This TCR derives from a young man in good health. The rearrangement joins TRBV10-3 to TRBJ1-2; TRBD1 matches at 9 bases. Sequenced: naive CD4+ T cells sorted from blood. Noted subset: CD45RA+ positively selected. The CDR3 bases are TGTGCCATCAGTGAGGGACAGGGGCCTGGCTACACCTTC. This encodes CAISEGQGPGYTF.